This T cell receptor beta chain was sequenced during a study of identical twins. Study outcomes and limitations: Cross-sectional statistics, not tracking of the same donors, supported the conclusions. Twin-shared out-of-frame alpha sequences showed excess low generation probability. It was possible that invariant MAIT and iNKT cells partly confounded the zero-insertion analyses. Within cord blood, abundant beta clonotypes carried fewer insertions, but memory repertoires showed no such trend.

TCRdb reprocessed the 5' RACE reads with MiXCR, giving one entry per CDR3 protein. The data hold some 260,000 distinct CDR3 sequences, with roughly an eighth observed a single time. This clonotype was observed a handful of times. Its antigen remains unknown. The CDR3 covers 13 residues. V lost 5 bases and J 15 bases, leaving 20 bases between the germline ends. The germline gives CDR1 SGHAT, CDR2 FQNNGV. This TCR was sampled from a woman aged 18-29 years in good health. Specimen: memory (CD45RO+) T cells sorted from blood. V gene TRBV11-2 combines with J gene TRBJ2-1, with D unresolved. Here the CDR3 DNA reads TGTGCCAGCAGCCCAACGGGCCACATCAAAAGGTTCTTC. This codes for CASSPTGHIKRFF. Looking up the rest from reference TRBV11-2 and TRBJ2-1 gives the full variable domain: EAGVAQSPRYKIIEKRQSVAFWCNPISGHATLYWYQQILGQGPKLLIQFQNNGVVDDSQLPKDRFSAERLKGVDSTLKIQPAKLEDSAVYLCASSPTGHIKRFFGPGTRLTVL.